Following are 5 T cell receptor beta chains from one sample sequenced in a study of ipilimumab plus nivolumab after autologous stem cell transplantation. The protocol was immunoSEQ multiplex PCR, while the TCRdb copy is restricted to in-frame clones and leaves out a portion. The sample records about 20,000 clones, roughly 69% being singletons. Specimen: PBMCs, collected in a trial of ipilimumab plus nivolumab as post-transplant consolidation. All receptors come from a male donor with diffuse large B-cell lymphoma.

V usage is TRBV19 and J usage is TRBJ2-7, with no clear D. Germline values: CDR1 LNHDA, CDR2 SQIVND (reference sequence). V was cut by 7 bases and J by 0 bases, with 13 bases left in between. The CDR3 is 14 residues long. The CDR3 coding sequence is TGTGCCAGTAAAAACGACATTAACTCCTACGAGCAGTACTTC. As protein: CASKNDINSYEQYF.

This rearrangement joins TRBV11-3 to TRBJ1-1, with TRBD1 identical over 7 bases. V lost 3 bases and J lost 5; bases outside the gene matches: 9. Germline values: CDR1 SGHNT, CDR2 YENEEA. This CDR3 is built from 15 residues. CDR3 sequence reads: CASSFQGGQGTEAFF. The CDR3 DNA follows: TGTGCCAGCAGCTTCCAGGGGGGCCAGGGGACTGAAGCTTTCTTT.

V is TRBV7-9 and J is TRBJ2-2; D not resolved. The CDR3 is 14 amino acids. Trimming took 4 bases from V and 6 from J, leaving 12 bases between them. The germline CDR1 and CDR2 sequences are SEHNR and FQNEAQ (reference sequence). CDR3 amino acids: CASSSRVPPGELFF. The CDR3 region has the DNA TGTGCCAGCAGCTCCCGGGTCCCCCCCGGGGAGCTGTTTTTT.

J is TRBJ2-7 and V is TRBV10-1; TRBD1 matches at 7 bases. The J call may not be correct, given that the DNA end is closer to TRBJ2-1. The CDR3 extends over 15 amino acids. Germline CDR1 WNHNN, CDR2 SYGVQD (reference sequence). CDR3 bases: TGCGCCAGCAGTGCGGGGCAGGGGGCCTACAATGAGCAGTTCTTC. Translated: CASSAGQGAYNEQFF.

This clone was counted a single time. This chain links TRBV28 with TRBJ2-7, with 13 bases aligning to TRBD2. The CDR3 totals 16 residues. With V trimmed by 5 bases and J by 3 bases, 7 bases remained unmatched. Germline assignment: CDR1 MDHEN and CDR2 SYDVKM. The CDR3 here is CASSPTGLAGYYEQYF. DNA for the CDR3: TGTGCCAGCAGTCCGACGGGACTAGCGGGATACTACGAGCAGTACTTC. The full variable domain, completed using reference TRBV28 and TRBJ2-7, is DVKVTQSSRYLVKRTGEKVFLECVQDMDHENMFWYRQDPGLGLRLIYFSYDVKMKEKGDIPEGYSVSREKKERFSLILESASTNQTSMYLCASSPTGLAGYYEQYFGPGTRLTVT.